This T cell receptor (beta chain) was sequenced in a study of glioma-infiltrating T cells. The study's findings and limits: Patients with low tissue-blood divergence carried a signature set of shared blood CDR3 motifs. Tissue and blood shared very few CDR3 sequences. Above-expected tissue-blood divergence occurred in all gliomas, most in low-grade ones.

With respect to this clonotype: The antigen remains unidentified. An end of the junction does not agree with germline; a read error may underlie this.

Amplification of TCR alpha and beta CDR3 regions from RNA used iRepertoire nested multiplex PCR. TCRdb redid the calling of the multiplex PCR reads with MiXCR, one entry per CDR3 protein. The sample shows fewer than 500,000 distinct CDR3 sequences, 41% of them seen only once. Germline V gives CDR1 SEHNR, CDR2 FQNEAQ (reference sequence). The CDR3 is 16 amino acids. This clonotype was obtained from a human donor with low-grade glioma or glioblastoma, undergoing nonglioma brain surgery, or in good health (not recorded which). J is TRBJ2-3 and V is TRBV7-9, with D maybe TRBD1 (6 bases). The material sequenced was glioma tissue, nonneoplastic brain tissue, or PBMCs (not recorded which). The CDR3 sequence is CASSLSPRTVTDTQYF. CDR3 bases: TGCGCCAGCAGCTTAAGTCCCCGGACAGTCACAGATACGCAGTATTTT.